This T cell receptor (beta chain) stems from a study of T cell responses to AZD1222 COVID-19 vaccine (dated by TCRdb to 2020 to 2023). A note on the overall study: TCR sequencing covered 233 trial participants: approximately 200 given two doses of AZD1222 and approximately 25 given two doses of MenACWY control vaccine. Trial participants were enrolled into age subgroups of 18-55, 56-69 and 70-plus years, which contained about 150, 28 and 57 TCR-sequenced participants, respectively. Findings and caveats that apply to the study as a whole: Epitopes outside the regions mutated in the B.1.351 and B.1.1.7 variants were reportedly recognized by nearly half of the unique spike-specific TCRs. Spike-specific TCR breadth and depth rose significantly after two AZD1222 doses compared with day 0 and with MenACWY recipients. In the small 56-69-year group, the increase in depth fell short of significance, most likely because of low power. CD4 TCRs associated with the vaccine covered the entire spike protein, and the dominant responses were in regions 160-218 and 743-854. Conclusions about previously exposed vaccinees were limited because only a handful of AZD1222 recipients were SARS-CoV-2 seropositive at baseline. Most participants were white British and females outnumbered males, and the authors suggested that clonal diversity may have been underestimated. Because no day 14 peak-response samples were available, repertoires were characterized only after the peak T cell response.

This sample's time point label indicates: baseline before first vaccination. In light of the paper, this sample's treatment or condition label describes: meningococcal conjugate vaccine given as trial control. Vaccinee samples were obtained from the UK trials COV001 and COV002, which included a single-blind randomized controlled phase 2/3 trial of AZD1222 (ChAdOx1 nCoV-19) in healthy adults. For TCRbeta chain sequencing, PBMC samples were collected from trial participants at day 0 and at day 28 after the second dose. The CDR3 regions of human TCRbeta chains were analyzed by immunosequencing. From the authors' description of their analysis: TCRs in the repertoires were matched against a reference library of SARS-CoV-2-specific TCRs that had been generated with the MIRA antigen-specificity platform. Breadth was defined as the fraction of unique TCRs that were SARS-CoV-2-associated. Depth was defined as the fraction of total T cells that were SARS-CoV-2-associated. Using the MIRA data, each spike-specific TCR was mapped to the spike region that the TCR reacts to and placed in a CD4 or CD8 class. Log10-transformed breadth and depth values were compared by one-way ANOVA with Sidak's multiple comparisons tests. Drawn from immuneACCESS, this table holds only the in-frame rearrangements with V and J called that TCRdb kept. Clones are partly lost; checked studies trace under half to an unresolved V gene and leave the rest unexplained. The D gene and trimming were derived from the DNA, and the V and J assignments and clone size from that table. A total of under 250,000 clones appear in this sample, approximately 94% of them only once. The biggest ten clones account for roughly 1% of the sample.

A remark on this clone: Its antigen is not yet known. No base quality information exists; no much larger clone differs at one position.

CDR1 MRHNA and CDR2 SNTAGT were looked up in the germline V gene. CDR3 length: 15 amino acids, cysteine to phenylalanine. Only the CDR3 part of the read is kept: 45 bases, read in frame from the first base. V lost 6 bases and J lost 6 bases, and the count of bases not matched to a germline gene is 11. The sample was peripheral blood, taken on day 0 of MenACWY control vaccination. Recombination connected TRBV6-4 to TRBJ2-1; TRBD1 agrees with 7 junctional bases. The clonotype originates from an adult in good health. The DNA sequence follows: TGTGCCAGCAGGATGCGACAGGGTGTGGGCAATGAGCAGTTCTTC. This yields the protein CASRMRQGVGNEQFF.